This record concerns one TCR beta chain sequence. Its specificity is not known. It was template switching that added a universal primer site, and there were unique molecular identifiers on the cDNA. TCRdb processed the 5' RACE reads anew with MiXCR; each CDR3 protein has one entry. The table shows around 470,000 distinct CDR3 sequences, with approximately 15% occurring only once. The data are from a study of identical twins. Overall study findings and caveats: In cord blood, abundant beta clonotypes had fewer insertions; memory showed no trend. For out-of-frame alpha sequences shared by twins, low generation probability was in excess.

Trimming pared 5 bases from V and 6 bases from J, leaving 21 bases between. Germline V gene data show CDR1 as DFQATT and CDR2 as SNEGSKA (reference sequence). The CDR3 loop spans 15 amino acids. This sample also appeared in a second study, on yellow fever vaccine responses in identical twins.

The sequence was collected from a young woman in good health. This chain connects TRBV20-1 to TRBJ2-3, with D possibly being TRBD1 or TRBD2 (5 bases each). The sample consisted of CD4+ T cells sorted from blood. DNA of the CDR3: TGCAGTGCTCTAAACGGGACCAGTGGTAGCGATACGCAGTATTTT. Protein: CSALNGTSGSDTQYF.